Listed below are T cell receptor beta chains from one sample, sequenced in a study of tumor-infiltrating lymphocytes in primary liver carcinoma. Using its own MiXCR run on the multiplex PCR reads, TCRdb lists one record per CDR3 protein. The profile shows almost 45,000 distinct CDR3 sequences, around 80% of them singletons. The material sequenced was tumor-adjacent normal liver tissue. Every receptor here comes from a woman aged 30 to 39 with primary liver carcinoma and hepatitis B virus infection. Each CDR3 is given with its conserved first and last residue. A D gene is named only where the DNA matches it firmly. The size field is filled for only some rows; it gives once, few, many or a size class.

D gene,J gene,V gene,clone size,CDR3 protein,CDR3 DNA
-,TRBJ1-2,TRBV11-2,-,CARSLGGTAVGYTF,TGTGCCAGGAGCCTCGGGGGTACAGCCGTTGGCTACACCTTC
TRBD1,TRBJ2-1,TRBV6-1,-,CASSHGQDPNEQLF,TGTGCCAGCAGTCATGGACAGGATCCCAATGAGCAGTTATTC
-,TRBJ2-3,TRBV12-3/TRBV12-4,-,CVSRYQYTDTQYF,TGTGTCAGCCGTTACCAGTACACAGATACGCAGTATTTT
-,TRBJ1-2,TRBV11-2,-,CDSSLDRIKYGYTF,TGTGACAGCAGCTTGGACAGAATTAAGTATGGCTACACCTTC
-,TRBJ2-1,TRBV6-5,-,CASTPAVDAYNEQFF,TGTGCCAGCACCCCAGCAGTGGATGCGTACAATGAGCAGTTCTTC
-,TRBJ2-7,TRBV16,-,CTSSQSPGSLEQYF,TGTACCAGCAGCCAATCTCCGGGCAGTTTGGAGCAGTACTTC
TRBD1,TRBJ2-1,TRBV29-1,-,CSIEQRDRGYNEQFF,TGCAGCATTGAGCAGAGGGACAGGGGATACAATGAGCAGTTCTTC
-,TRBJ2-3,TRBV28,-,CASSYDHMQYF,TGTGCCAGCAGTTACGATCATATGCAGTATTTT
TRBD2,TRBJ2-5,TRBV7-2,once,CTSSNPTSGRGDDQETQYF,TGTACCAGCAGCAACCCGACTAGCGGGAGGGGGGATGATCAAGAGACCCAGTACTTC
TRBD2,TRBJ2-7,TRBV12-3/TRBV12-4,many,CASRSGTSGSYEQYF,TGTGCCAGCAGATCCGGGACTAGCGGCTCCTACGAGCAGTACTTC
-,TRBJ2-3,TRBV6-1,-,CASGEPPVPDTQYF,TGTGCCAGCGGTGAGCCCCCCGTCCCAGATACGCAGTATTTT
-,TRBJ2-1,TRBV29-1,-,CSVDGSARGYNEQFF,TGCAGCGTTGACGGTTCAGCGCGAGGGTACAATGAGCAGTTCTTC
-,TRBJ2-6,TRBV9,once,CAGSLSKVGNGANVLTF,TGTGCCGGCAGCCTCTCCAAGGTGGGTAACGGGGCCAACGTCCTGACTTTC
-,TRBJ2-7,TRBV29-1,-,CGVDAKGREQYF,TGCGGCGTTGATGCGAAGGGGCGCGAGCAGTACTTC
-,TRBJ2-2,TRBV5-6,-,CASNLSPRVTWELFF,TGTGCCAGTAACTTGTCACCCAGAGTCACCTGGGAGCTGTTTTTT
TRBD1,TRBJ1-2,TRBV11-2,-,CASSLDPQGAVRGYTF,TGTGCCAGCAGCTTAGACCCACAGGGGGCGGTGAGGGGCTACACCTTC
TRBD1,TRBJ2-1,TRBV6-5,once,CADDLGQAIAASYNEQFF,TGTGCTGACGACCTTGGACAGGCGATTGCCGCATCCTACAATGAGCAGTTCTTC
-,TRBJ2-2,TRBV6-6,-,CATFGGMGTGELFF,TGTGCCACCTTCGGGGGGATGGGGACAGGGGAGCTGTTTTTT
-,TRBJ2-7,TRBV6-5,-,CASSSPGPNEHYF,TGTGCCAGCAGTTCCCCCGGTCCCAACGAGCACTACTTC
-,TRBJ1-4,TRBV5-1,-,CASGLIPADEKLFF,TGCGCCAGCGGCTTGATTCCCGCGGACGAAAAACTCTTTTTT
-,TRBJ2-7,TRBV5-6,many,CASSPKRVYYEQYF,TGTGCCAGCAGCCCGAAACGGGTTTACTACGAGCAGTACTTC
-,TRBJ2-3,TRBV6-5,-,CASSYAPVNTDMQYF,TGTGCCAGCAGTTACGCGCCAGTCAACACAGATATGCAGTATTTT
-,TRBJ2-1,TRBV11-2,-,CASTQGGGGGYTFGSGTWNEQFF,-
-,TRBJ2-7,TRBV7-8,many,CASSVIAGSRGEQYF,TGTGCCAGCAGCGTAATCGCGGGGAGCCGGGGGGAGCAGTACTTC
TRBD2,TRBJ2-7,TRBV2,few,CASSEGGRGPYEQYF,TGTGCCAGCAGTGAAGGAGGGAGGGGACCCTACGAGCAGTACTTC
-,TRBJ1-5,TRBV19,-,CASSVLGLSQPQHF,TGTGCCAGTAGTGTTCTGGGATTAAGTCAGCCCCAGCATTTT
-,TRBJ1-5,TRBV12-3/TRBV12-4,many,CASSPNQPQHF,TGTGCCAGCAGCCCAAATCAGCCCCAGCATTTT
-,TRBJ2-2,TRBV21-1,-,CASNKKDRAHTGELFF,TGTGCCAGCAACAAGAAGGACAGGGCCCACACCGGGGAGCTGTTTTTT
-,TRBJ2-6,TRBV6-6,once,CASGYYLPRGGLSGANVLTF,TGTGCCAGCGGTTACTACCTGCCCAGGGGTGGCCTTTCCGGGGCCAACGTCCTGACTTTC
TRBD1,TRBJ2-1,TRBV9,-,CASSPPGQGPYNEQFF,TGTGCCAGCAGCCCGCCGGGACAGGGTCCTTACAATGAGCAGTTCTTC
-,TRBJ2-5,TRBV12-3/TRBV12-4,-,CISSTYPGSEETQYF,TGTATCAGCAGCACATACCCCGGGAGCGAGGAGACCCAGTACTTC
-,TRBJ2-7,TRBV7-9,-,CASSLGGLPYEQYF,TGTGCTAGCAGCTTGGGAGGCCTCCCCTACGAGCAGTACTTC
-,TRBJ1-5,TRBV20-1,-,CSVLRPGPNNQPQHF,TGCAGTGTCCTTAGACCGGGTCCCAACAATCAGCCCCAGCATTTT
TRBD1,TRBJ2-3,TRBV11-3,-,CTSGPTGFGTDTQYF,TGTACCAGCGGCCCGACAGGGTTTGGAACAGATACGCAGTATTTT
TRBD2,TRBJ2-1,TRBV2,few,CASSEGDYSYNEQFF,TGTGCCAGCAGTGAAGGGGACTACTCCTACAATGAGCAGTTCTTC
TRBD2,TRBJ2-5,TRBV4-2,-,CASNRNAGGGGAETHYF,TGTGCCAGCAACCGAAACGCGGGAGGAGGGGGGGCTGAGACCCATTACTTC
TRBD1,TRBJ2-1,TRBV11-3,medium-sized,CASSEGQYYNEQFF,TGTGCCAGCAGCGAGGGACAGTACTACAATGAGCAGTTCTTC
TRBD1,TRBJ1-2,TRBV11-2,-,CASNQGGGGYTF,TGTGCCAGCAATCAGGGGGGTGGAGGCTACACTTTC
-,TRBJ2-3,TRBV7-8,-,CASSLGEGGPCDTQYF,TGTGCCAGCAGCTTAGGAGAGGGAGGACCTTGTGATACGCAGTATTTT
-,TRBJ2-5,TRBV30,-,CACSATETRYF,TGTGCCTGTAGTGCGACAGAGACCCGGTACTTC